This TCR beta chain appears in the sequencing data of a study of blood T cells in healthy people across ages. Study-level results: Roughly linearly, TCR beta diversity per million T cells fell as age increased. Naive T cell percentage showed a strong correlation with the diversity of TCR beta.

Germline assignment: CDR1 SGHTA and CDR2 FQGNSA. V lost 2 bases and J lost 8, with 15 bases in between. The CDR3 covers 15 residues. A sample-barcoded 5' primer and a J-beta primer mix were used in a second PCR of roughly 7 to 11 cycles. TCRdb processed the 5' RACE reads anew with MiXCR; each CDR3 protein has one entry. The repertoire holds about 1.1 million distinct CDR3 sequences, with roughly two fifths as singletons. Comments on this clonotype: Its antigen remains unknown.

At least 6 micrograms of total RNA were extracted per sample. The chain joins TRBV7-2 to TRBJ1-4, with D tentatively TRBD1 (5 bases). Sequencing used blood. The TCR sequence derives from a man aged 18-30 years in good health. CDR3: CASSLRADGGEKLFF. CDR3 in DNA: TGTGCCAGCAGCTTACGAGCAGATGGGGGGGAAAAACTGTTTTTT.